This TCR beta chain was obtained from a study of CD8 T cells in ankylosing spondylitis. Construction of TCR beta libraries was performed using quantitative 5'-RACE with molecular barcodes. TCRdb reprocessed the 5' RACE reads via MiXCR and lists one record per CDR3 protein. The sample has hundreds of thousands of distinct CDR3 sequences; about a fifth are singletons. The sample consisted of blood, either unsorted or a sorted T cell fraction (not recorded which). The sequence derives from a female donor with ankylosing spondylitis or in good health (not recorded which).

The CDR3 nucleotides are TGTGCCAGCTCACCCCGACGCTCTGGAAACACCATATATTTT. It codes for CASSPRRSGNTIYF. The chain has TRBV18 and TRBJ1-3; no reliable D call. The CDR3 is 14 residues long. CDR1 and CDR2 from the germline V gene are KGHSH and LQKENI. V was clipped by 3 bases and J by 0 bases, with 6 bases between them.